This entry features one TCR beta chain sequence. The antigen is unknown. The sample originates from a study of T cell responses to AZD1222 COVID-19 vaccine. Whole-study results and caveats: Spike-specific TCR breadth and depth both grew after two AZD1222 doses. Unmutated variant regions are reportedly targeted by nearly half of spike-specific TCRs.

CDR1 is KGHDR, CDR2 SFDVKD, per germline. The CDR3 spans 13 residues. V was cut by 4 bases and J by 8 bases, with 13 bases left in between. The protocol was immunoSEQ multiplex PCR, while the TCRdb copy is restricted to in-frame clones and leaves out a portion. The table has over 100,000 clones, around 89% seen once. The sequence derives from an adult in good health. The chain employs TRBV24-1 and TRBJ1-2; D is ambiguous. Source: peripheral blood, taken on day 0 of AZD1222 vaccination. Here the CDR3 DNA reads TGTGCCACCAGTGACGCCAACTCTGGGGGCTACACCTTC. Translating gives CATSDANSGGYTF.